This T cell receptor beta chain was found in a study of T cells in Graves' hyperthyroidism and ophthalmopathy. RNA transcripts gave rise to amplified TCR beta CDR3 regions. The HTBI primer set served for first-round RT-PCR of the TCR CDR3. TCRdb re-called the multiplex PCR reads through MiXCR, storing one row per CDR3 protein. The sample contains around 490,000 distinct CDR3 sequences, 15% to 20% of which appear only once. CDR3 size: 16 residues. Germline CDR1 reads MNHEY; CDR2 reads SVGEGT. Trimming at V came to 4 bases and at J to 2 bases, leaving 5 bases not matched to a gene. Sequenced input: blood. The receptor comes from a middle-aged man with Graves' ophthalmopathy. V usage is TRBV6-2 or TRBV6-3 and J usage is TRBJ1-5; 10 bases line up with TRBD1. The CDR3 spells CASSSMGTGGNQPQHF. The DNA of the CDR3 is TGTGCCAGCAGTTCTATGGGGACAGGGGGCAATCAGCCCCAGCATTTT.